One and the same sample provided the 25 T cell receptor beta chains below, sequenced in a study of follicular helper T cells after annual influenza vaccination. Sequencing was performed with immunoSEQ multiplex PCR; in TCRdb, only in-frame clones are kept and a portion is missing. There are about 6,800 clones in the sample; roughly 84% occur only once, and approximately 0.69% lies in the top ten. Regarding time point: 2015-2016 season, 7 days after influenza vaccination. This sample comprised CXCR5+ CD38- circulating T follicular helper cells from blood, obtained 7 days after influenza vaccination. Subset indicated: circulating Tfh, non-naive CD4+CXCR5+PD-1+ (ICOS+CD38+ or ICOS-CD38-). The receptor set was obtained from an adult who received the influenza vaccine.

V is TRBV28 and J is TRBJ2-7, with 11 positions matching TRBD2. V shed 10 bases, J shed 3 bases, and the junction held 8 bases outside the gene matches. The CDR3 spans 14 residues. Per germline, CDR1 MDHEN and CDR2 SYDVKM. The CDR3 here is CATVTSGSHYEQYF. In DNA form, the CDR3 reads TGTGCCACCGTAACTAGCGGGAGTCACTACGAGCAGTACTTC.

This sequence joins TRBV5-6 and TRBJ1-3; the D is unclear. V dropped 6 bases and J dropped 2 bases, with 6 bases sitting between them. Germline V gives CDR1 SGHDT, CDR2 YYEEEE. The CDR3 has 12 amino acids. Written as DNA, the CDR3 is TGTGCCAGCAACACGCCTGGAAACACCATATATTTT. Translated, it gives CASNTPGNTIYF.

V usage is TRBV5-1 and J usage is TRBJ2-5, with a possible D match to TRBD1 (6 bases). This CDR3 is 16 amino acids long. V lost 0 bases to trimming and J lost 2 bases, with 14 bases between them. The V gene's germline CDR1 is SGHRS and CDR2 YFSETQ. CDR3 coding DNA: TGCGCCAGCAGCTTGGAGGGCAGGGGTTCACAAGAGACCCAGTACTTC. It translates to CASSLEGRGSQETQYF.

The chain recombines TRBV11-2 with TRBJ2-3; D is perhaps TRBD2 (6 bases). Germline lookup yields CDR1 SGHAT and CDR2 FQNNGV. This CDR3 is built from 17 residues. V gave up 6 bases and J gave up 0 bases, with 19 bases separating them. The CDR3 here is CASRDIGGFASTDTQYF. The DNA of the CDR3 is TGTGCCAGCAGGGACATCGGGGGTTTCGCTAGCACAGATACGCAGTATTTT.

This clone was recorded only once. CDR3 DNA sequence: TGCGCCAGCAGCTTGGACACAGGGGAAGAGACCCAGTACTTC. It codes for CASSLDTGEETQYF. The gene calls are TRBV5-1 and TRBJ2-5; the match to TRBD1 covers 7 bases. J gave up 3 bases and V 0 bases, and 2 bases lay outside the gene matches. Germline V gene data show CDR1 as SGHRS and CDR2 as YFSETQ. The CDR3 runs to 14 residues.

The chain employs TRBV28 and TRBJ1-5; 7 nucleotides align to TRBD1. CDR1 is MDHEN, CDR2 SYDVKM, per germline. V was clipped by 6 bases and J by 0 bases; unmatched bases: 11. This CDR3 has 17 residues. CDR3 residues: CASRSGGASLSNQPQHF. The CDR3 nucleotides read TGTGCCAGCAGATCAGGGGGTGCGTCCCTTAGCAATCAGCCCCAGCATTTT.

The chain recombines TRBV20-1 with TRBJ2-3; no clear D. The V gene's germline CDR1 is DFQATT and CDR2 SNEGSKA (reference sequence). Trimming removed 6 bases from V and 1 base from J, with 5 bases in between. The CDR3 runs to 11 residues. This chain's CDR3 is CSAEGTDTQYF. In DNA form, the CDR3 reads TGCAGTGCAGAAGGCACAGATACGCAGTATTTT.

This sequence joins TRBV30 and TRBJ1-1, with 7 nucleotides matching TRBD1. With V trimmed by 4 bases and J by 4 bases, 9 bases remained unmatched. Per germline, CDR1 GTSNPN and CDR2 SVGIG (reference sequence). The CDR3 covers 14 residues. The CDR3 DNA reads TGTGCCTGGAAGCCGACAGGGAGGGTCACTGAAGCTTTCTTT. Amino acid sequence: CAWKPTGRVTEAFF.

In nucleotides, the CDR3 is TGTGCCAGCAGTTTAGAGGGCCAGGGGATTGCAACTAATGAAAAACTGTTTTTT. Translating it yields CASSLEGQGIATNEKLFF. The chain employs TRBV27 and TRBJ1-4; a possible D gene is TRBD1 (6 bases). The CDR3 sequence is 18 residues long. V lost 2 bases and J 0 bases, leaving 16 bases between the germline ends. Germline CDR1 MNHEY, CDR2 SMNVEV (reference sequence).

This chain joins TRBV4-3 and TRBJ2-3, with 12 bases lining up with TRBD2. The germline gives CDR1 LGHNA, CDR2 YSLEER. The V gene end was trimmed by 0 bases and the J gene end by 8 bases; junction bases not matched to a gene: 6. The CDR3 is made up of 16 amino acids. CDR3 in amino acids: CASSQDGLAGGSTQYF. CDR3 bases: TGCGCCAGCAGCCAAGATGGGCTAGCGGGAGGGAGTACGCAGTATTTT.

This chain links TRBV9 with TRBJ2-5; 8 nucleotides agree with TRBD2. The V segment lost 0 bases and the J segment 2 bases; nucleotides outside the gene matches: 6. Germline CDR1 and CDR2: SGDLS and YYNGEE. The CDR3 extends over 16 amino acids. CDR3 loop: CASSVVAAGGQETQYF. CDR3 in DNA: TGTGCCAGCAGCGTAGTAGCGGCGGGAGGACAAGAGACCCAGTACTTC.

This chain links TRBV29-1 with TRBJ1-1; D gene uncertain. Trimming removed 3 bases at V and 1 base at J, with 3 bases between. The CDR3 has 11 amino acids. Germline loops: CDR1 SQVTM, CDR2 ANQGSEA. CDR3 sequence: CSVERNTEAFF. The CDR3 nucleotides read TGCAGCGTTGAGAGGAACACTGAAGCTTTCTTT.

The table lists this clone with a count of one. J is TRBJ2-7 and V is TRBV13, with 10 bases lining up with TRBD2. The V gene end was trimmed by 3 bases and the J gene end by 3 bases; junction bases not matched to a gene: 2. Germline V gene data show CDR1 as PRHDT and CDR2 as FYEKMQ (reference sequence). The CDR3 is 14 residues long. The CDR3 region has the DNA TGTGCCAGCAGCTTGGCTAGCGGGAGCTACGAGCAGTACTTC. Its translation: CASSLASGSYEQYF. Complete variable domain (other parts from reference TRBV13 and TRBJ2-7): AAGVIQSPRHLIKEKRETATLKCYPIPRHDTVYWYQQGPGQDPQFLISFYEKMQSDKGSIPDRFSAQQFSDYHSELNMSSLELGDSALYFCASSLASGSYEQYFGPGTRLTVT.

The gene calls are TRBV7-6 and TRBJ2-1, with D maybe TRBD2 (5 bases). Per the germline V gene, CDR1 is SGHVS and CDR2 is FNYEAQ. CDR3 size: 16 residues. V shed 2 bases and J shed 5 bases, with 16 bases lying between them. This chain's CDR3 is CASSLPPRASHNEQFF. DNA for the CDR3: TGTGCCAGCAGCTTACCCCCGCGGGCTTCCCACAATGAGCAGTTCTTC.

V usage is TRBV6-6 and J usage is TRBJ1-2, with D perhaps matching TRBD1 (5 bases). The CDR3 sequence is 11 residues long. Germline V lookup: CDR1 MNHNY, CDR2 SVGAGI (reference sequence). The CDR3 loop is CDPGAKDGYTF. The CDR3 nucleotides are TGTGACCCTGGGGCAAAGGATGGCTACACCTTC.

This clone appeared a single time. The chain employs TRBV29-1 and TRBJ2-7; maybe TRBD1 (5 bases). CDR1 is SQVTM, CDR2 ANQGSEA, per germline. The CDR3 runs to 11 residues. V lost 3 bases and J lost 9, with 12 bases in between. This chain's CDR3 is CSVDQGSRQYF. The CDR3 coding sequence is TGCAGCGTTGATCAGGGCTCCAGGCAGTACTTC.

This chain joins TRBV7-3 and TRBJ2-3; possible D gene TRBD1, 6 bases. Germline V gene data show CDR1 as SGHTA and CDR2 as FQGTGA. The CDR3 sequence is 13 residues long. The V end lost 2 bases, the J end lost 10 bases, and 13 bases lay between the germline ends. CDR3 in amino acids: CASSLFTGIAQYF. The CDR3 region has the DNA TGTGCCAGCAGCTTATTTACAGGGATTGCGCAGTATTTT.

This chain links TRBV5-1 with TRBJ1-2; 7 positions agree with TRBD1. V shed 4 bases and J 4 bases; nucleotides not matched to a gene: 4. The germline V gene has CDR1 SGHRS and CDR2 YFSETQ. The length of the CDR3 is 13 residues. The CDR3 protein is CASSTGQSYGYTF. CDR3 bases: TGCGCCAGCAGCACGGGACAGAGCTATGGCTACACCTTC.

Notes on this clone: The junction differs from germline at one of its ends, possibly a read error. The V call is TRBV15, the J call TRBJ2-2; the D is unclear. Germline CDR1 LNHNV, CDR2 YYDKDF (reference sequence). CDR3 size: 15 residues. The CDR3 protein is CTTSTQGGVAGELFF. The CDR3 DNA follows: TGTACCACCAGCACCCAAGGTGGGGTGGCCGGGGAGCTGTTTTTT.

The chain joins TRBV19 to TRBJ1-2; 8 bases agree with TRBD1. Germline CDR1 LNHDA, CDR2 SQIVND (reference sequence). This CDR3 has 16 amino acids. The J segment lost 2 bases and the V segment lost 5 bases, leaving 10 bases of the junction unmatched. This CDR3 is CASSRILTGGNYGYTF. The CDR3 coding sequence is TGTGCCAGTAGTCGTATTCTAACAGGGGGGAACTATGGCTACACCTTC.

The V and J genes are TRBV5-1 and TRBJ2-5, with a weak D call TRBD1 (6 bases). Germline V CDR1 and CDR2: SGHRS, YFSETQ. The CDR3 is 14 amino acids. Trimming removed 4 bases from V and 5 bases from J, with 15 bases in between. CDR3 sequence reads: CASSERQAVETQYF. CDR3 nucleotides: TGCGCCAGCAGCGAGCGACAGGCAGTGGAGACCCAGTACTTC.

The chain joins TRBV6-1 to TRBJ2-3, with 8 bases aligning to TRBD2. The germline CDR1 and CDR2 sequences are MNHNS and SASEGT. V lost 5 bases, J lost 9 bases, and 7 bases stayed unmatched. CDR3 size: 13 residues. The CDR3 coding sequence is TGTGCCAGCAGTCCCGGGACGGGAGGGACGCAGTATTTT. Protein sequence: CASSPGTGGTQYF.

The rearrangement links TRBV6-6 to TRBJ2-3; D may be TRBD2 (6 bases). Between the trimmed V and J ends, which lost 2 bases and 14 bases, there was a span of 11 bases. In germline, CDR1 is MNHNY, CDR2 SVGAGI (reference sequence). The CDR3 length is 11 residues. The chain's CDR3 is CASSYTRDWYF. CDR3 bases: TGTGCCAGCAGTTACACTCGGGACTGGTATTTT.

The CDR3 region is CASSESLQGTYGYTF. CDR3 sequence (DNA): TGTGCCAGCAGTGAATCCTTACAGGGAACCTATGGCTACACCTTC. The chain links TRBV6-1 to TRBJ1-2; TRBD1 is a possible D gene (6 bases). Germline CDR1 and CDR2: MNHNS and SASEGT. V lost 2 bases and J 4 bases, leaving 14 bases between the germline ends. The CDR3 length is 15 residues.

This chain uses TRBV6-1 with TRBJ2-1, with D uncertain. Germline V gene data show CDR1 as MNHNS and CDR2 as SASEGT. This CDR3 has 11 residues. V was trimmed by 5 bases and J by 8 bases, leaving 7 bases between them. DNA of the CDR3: TGTGCCAGCAGTTGGCTCGATGAGCAGTTCTTC. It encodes CASSWLDEQFF.